This is a list of T cell receptor beta chains from one sample in a study of blood T cell repertoires in COVID-19. TCRdb's copy holds only in-frame clones and misses some; the assay was immunoSEQ multiplex PCR. The data contain fewer than 300,000 clones, approximately 87% of them seen just once; the ten biggest clones take up around 12%. Sequencing was performed on peripheral blood. The origin of the receptors is a woman aged 25 to 39 with COVID-19, enrolled during active disease. Both conserved end residues are part of each CDR3. A D gene is named only where the DNA matches it firmly.

J: TRBJ2-7; D: TRBD1; V: TRBV2; CDR3: CASRDASRDGTGGEQYF; DNA: TGTGCCAGCCGCGACGCTTCCCGGGACGGGACAGGGGGCGAGCAGTACTTC
J: TRBJ2-3; D: TRBD2; V: TRBV18; CDR3: CASSLLAGGTDTQYF; DNA: TGTGCCAGCTCACTCCTAGCGGGGGGCACAGATACGCAGTATTTT
J: TRBJ2-5; D: .; V: TRBV5-1; CDR3: CASSFTGAQETQYF; DNA: TGCGCCAGCAGCTTCACAGGAGCCCAAGAGACCCAGTACTTC
J: TRBJ2-5; D: TRBD2; V: TRBV6-5; CDR3: CASSYSLAGAQETQYF; DNA: TGTGCCAGCAGTTACTCGCTAGCGGGGGCACAAGAGACCCAGTACTTC
J: TRBJ2-1; D: TRBD2; V: TRBV9; CDR3: CASSVGGVDEQFF; DNA: TGTGCCAGCAGCGTGGGAGGGGTGGATGAGCAGTTCTTC
J: TRBJ2-7; D: .; V: TRBV3-1/TRBV3-2; CDR3: CASSPGHSYEQYF; DNA: TGTGCCAGCAGCCCGGGTCACTCCTACGAGCAGTACTTC
J: TRBJ2-2; D: .; V: TRBV7-7; CDR3: CASSSRLGANTGELFF; DNA: TGTGCCAGCAGCTCCCGACTAGGAGCGAACACCGGGGAGCTGTTTTTT
J: TRBJ2-5; D: .; V: TRBV5-1; CDR3: CASSLGQVGETQYF; DNA: TGCGCCAGCAGCTTGGGACAGGTGGGGGAGACCCAGTACTTC
J: TRBJ1-2; D: .; V: TRBV7-9; CDR3: CASSWPGQINYGYTF; DNA: TGTGCCAGCAGCTGGCCGGGACAAATTAACTATGGCTACACCTTC
J: TRBJ1-1; D: .; V: TRBV28; CDR3: CASSREYTEAFF; DNA: TGTGCCAGCAGTCGGGAGTACACTGAAGCTTTCTTT
J: TRBJ1-5; D: .; V: TRBV2; CDR3: CASRDRENQPQHF; DNA: TGTGCCAGCAGGGACCGGGAAAATCAGCCCCAGCATTTT
J: TRBJ1-5; D: .; V: TRBV19; CDR3: CASRRSSNQPQHF; DNA: TGTGCCAGCAGACGGAGTAGCAATCAGCCCCAGCATTTT
J: TRBJ2-1; D: TRBD1; V: TRBV5-4; CDR3: CASGPGRTGAYNEQFF; DNA: TGTGCCAGCGGACCCGGGCGGACAGGGGCCTACAATGAGCAGTTCTTC
J: TRBJ1-6; D: .; V: TRBV27; CDR3: CASSYARAVYSPLHF; DNA: TGTGCCAGCAGTTACGCCAGGGCCGTTTATTCACCCCTCCACTTT
J: TRBJ2-7; D: TRBD1; V: TRBV5-4; CDR3: CASSLVGTGSYEQYF; DNA: TGTGCCAGCAGCTTGGTCGGGACAGGGAGCTACGAGCAGTACTTC
J: TRBJ2-3; D: TRBD2; V: TRBV6-2/TRBV6-3; CDR3: CASSSLGLAGADTQYF; DNA: TGTGCCAGCAGTTCCCTCGGACTAGCGGGGGCAGATACGCAGTATTTT
J: TRBJ2-3; D: .; V: TRBV6-5; CDR3: CASSYSSGQITDTQYF; DNA: TGTGCCAGCAGTTACTCTTCCGGACAGATCACAGATACGCAGTATTTT